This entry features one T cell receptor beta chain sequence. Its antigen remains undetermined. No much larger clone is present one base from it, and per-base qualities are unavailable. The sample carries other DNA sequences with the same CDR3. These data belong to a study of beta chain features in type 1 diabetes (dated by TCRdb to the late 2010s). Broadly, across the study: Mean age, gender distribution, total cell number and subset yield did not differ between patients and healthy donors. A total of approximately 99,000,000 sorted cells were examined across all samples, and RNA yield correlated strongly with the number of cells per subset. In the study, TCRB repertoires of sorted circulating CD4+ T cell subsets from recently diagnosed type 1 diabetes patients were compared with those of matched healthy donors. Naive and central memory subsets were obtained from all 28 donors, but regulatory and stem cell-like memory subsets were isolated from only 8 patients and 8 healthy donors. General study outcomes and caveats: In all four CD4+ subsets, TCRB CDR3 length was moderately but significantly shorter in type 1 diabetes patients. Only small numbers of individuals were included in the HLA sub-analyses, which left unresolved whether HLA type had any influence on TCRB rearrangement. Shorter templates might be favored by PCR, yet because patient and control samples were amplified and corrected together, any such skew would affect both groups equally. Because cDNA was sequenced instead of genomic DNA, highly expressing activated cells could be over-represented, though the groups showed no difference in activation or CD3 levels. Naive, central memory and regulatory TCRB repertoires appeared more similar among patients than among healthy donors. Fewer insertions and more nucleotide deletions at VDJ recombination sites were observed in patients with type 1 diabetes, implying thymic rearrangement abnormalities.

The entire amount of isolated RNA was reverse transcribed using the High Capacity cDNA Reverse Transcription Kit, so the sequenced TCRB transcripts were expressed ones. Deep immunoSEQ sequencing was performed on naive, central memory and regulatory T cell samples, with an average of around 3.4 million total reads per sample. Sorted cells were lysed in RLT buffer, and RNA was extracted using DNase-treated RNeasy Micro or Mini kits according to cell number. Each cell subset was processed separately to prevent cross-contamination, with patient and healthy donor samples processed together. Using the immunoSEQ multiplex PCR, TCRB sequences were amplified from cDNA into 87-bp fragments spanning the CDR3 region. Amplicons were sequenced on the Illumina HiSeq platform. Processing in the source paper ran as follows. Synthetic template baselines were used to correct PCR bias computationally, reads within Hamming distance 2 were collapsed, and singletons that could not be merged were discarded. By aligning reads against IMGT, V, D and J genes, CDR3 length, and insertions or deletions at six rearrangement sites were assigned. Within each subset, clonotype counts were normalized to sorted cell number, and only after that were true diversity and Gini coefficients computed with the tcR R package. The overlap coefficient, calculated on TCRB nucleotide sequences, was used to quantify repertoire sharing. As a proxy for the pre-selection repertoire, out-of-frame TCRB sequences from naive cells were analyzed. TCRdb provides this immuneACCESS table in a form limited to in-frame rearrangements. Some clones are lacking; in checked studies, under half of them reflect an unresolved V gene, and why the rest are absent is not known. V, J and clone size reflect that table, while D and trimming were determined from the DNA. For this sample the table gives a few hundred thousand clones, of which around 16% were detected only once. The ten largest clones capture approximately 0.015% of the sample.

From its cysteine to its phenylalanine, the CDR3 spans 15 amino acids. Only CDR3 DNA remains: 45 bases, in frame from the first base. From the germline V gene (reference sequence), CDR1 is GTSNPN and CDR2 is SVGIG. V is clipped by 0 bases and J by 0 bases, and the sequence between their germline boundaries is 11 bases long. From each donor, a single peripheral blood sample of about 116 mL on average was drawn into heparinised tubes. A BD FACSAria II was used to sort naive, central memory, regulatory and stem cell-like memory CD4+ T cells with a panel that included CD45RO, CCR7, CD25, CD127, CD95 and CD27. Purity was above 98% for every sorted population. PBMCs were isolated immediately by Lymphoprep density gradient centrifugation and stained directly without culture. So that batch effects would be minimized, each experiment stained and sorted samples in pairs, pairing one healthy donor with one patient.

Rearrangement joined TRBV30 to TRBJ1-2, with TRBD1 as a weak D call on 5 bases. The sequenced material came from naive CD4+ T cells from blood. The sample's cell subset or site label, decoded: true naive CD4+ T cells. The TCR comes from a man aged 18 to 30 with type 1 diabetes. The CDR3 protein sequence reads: CAWSVGGTANYGYTF. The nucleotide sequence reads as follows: TGTGCCTGGAGTGTCGGGGGGACTGCTAACTATGGCTACACCTTC.